Each of the 21 T cell receptor beta chains below was sequenced from the same sample in a study of blood T cell repertoires in COVID-19. Here immunoSEQ multiplex PCR was the method, and the copy in TCRdb shows in-frame clones only, minus some. The sample lists fewer than 250,000 clones; less than 85% were seen once. Input material: PBMCs or T cells enriched from blood (not recorded which). These receptors came from a woman aged 25 to 45 who had recovered from COVID-19.

The chain employs TRBV9 and TRBJ2-1; maybe TRBD2 (6 bases). The V and J ends lost 0 bases and 6 bases respectively, with 10 bases between them. The CDR3 is made up of 14 amino acids. The germline V gene encodes CDR1 SGDLS and CDR2 YYNGEE. As DNA, the CDR3 is TGTGCCAGCAGCGTAGTTGGGGGAGGCAATGAGCAGTTCTTC. This codes for CASSVVGGGNEQFF.

This sequence joins TRBV6-6 and TRBJ2-5; a weak D match, TRBD1 (5 bases). Germline CDR1 and CDR2: MNHNY and SVGAGI (reference sequence). Between the trimmed V and J ends, which lost 2 bases and 5 bases, there was a span of 12 bases. The CDR3 has 14 amino acids. DNA for the CDR3: TGTGCCAGCAGTTACCCCCCAGCAGGGGAGACCCAGTACTTC. It specifies CASSYPPAGETQYF.

The chain combines TRBV7-8 with TRBJ2-2; possibly TRBD1 for D (6 bases). Germline loops: CDR1 SGHVS, CDR2 FQNEAQ. V was clipped by 5 bases and J by 2 bases, with 21 bases between them. The CDR3 is made up of 18 amino acids. In DNA form, the CDR3 reads TGTGCCAGCAGCGACTCTGAAGAGGCAGGGGCTAACACCGGGGAGCTGTTTTTT. Amino acid sequence: CASSDSEEAGANTGELFF.

The table lists this clone with many counts. The chain uses TRBV4-1 and TRBJ1-2; D call uncertain. V lost 3 bases, J lost 2 bases, and 10 bases lay in between. Germline assignment: CDR1 MGHRA and CDR2 YSYEKL. There are 14 residues in the CDR3. The CDR3 nucleotides are TGCGCCAGCAGCCACGTCCTGGAGAACTATGGCTACACCTTC. Translated: CASSHVLENYGYTF.

A note on this clone: This specimen includes other DNA sequences encoding the same CDR3. The J gene is TRBJ2-3, the V gene TRBV5-1, with unresolved D. The CDR3 length is 14 residues. Germline V lookup: CDR1 SGHRS, CDR2 YFSETQ. V was cut by 2 bases and J by 2 bases, with 9 bases left in between. The CDR3 nucleotides read TGCGCCAGCAGCTTCGGGTTAGCCACAGATACGCAGTATTTT. Its protein product is CASSFGLATDTQYF.

This rearrangement joins TRBV18 to TRBJ1-6; D is unresolved. Trimming stripped 6 bases from V and 7 bases from J, with 13 bases between. Per the germline V gene, CDR1 is KGHSH and CDR2 is LQKENI. The CDR3 totals 14 residues. Here the CDR3 DNA reads TGTGCCAGCTCGATGGACTCCTCGAATTCACCCCTCCACTTT. It encodes CASSMDSSNSPLHF.

This chain joins TRBV7-6 and TRBJ2-3; 10 bases line up with TRBD2. Germline loops: CDR1 SGHVS, CDR2 FNYEAQ. The V segment lost 1 base and the J segment 2 bases; nucleotides outside the gene matches: 3. The CDR3 is 16 amino acids. CDR3 loop: CASSLESGRATDTQYF. The CDR3 DNA follows: TGTGCCAGCAGCTTAGAGAGCGGGAGGGCCACAGATACGCAGTATTTT.

A word on this clone: Additional DNA sequences in this sample encode the identical CDR3. CDR3 nucleotide sequence: TGTGCCAGTAGTATTCCGAGCTCCTATAATTCACCCCTCCACTTT. Protein: CASSIPSSYNSPLHF. The chain couples TRBV19 to TRBJ1-6, with D uncertain. Germline V CDR1 and CDR2: LNHDA, SQIVND (reference sequence). This CDR3 is built from 15 residues. V was cut by 3 bases and J by 0 bases, with 6 bases left in between.

This sequence joins TRBV19 and TRBJ2-1, with a weak D call TRBD1 (6 bases). Trimming stripped 1 base from V and 6 bases from J, with 7 bases between. This CDR3 has 13 amino acids. Germline V lookup: CDR1 LNHDA, CDR2 SQIVND (reference sequence). The CDR3 is CASSIAGVNEQFF. The CDR3 DNA follows: TGTGCCAGTAGTATAGCAGGGGTCAATGAGCAGTTCTTC.

This chain joins TRBV30 and TRBJ1-3; maybe TRBD1 (5 bases). The CDR3 sequence is 15 residues long. The ends were cut back, 6 bases at V and 0 bases at J, with 15 bases in the middle. Per germline, CDR1 GTSNPN and CDR2 SVGIG (reference sequence). Written as DNA, the CDR3 is TGTGCCTGCCACGCCGGGACTTACTCTGGAAACACCATATATTTT. This sequence encodes CACHAGTYSGNTIYF.

The CDR3 coding sequence is TGTGCCAGCAGCTTTCGGGACATGGGCTATGGCTACACCTTC. It codes for CASSFRDMGYGYTF. V gene TRBV7-2 combines with J gene TRBJ1-2; perhaps TRBD1 as D (6 bases). The CDR3 is 14 residues long. Trimming cost V 3 bases and J 4 bases, with 12 bases left between them. The V gene's germline CDR1 is SGHTA and CDR2 FQGNSA.

The chain joins TRBV12-2 to TRBJ2-7; TRBD1, as called in the table, went unchecked against the DNA. TRBV12-2 is given as a pseudogene. The CDR3 consists of 14 residues. CDR3 sequence reads: CASRLARQAYEQYV. In DNA, the CDR3 is TGTGCAAGTCGCTTAGCGCGACAGGCCTACGAGCAGTACGTC.

Comment on this clone: At one end, the junction sequence differs from germline, possibly due to a read error. The genes are TRBV7-2 and TRBJ2-1; 8 bases are shared with TRBD1. The V gene's germline CDR1 is SGHTA and CDR2 FQGNSA. The CDR3 extends over 16 amino acids. The CDR3 spells CASSSRTGIPYNEQFF. The CDR3 DNA reads TGTGCCAGCAGCTCGAGGACAGGGATTCCCTATAATGAGCAGTTCTTC.

V is TRBV18 and J is TRBJ2-1; 10 bases fit TRBD2. Germline lookup yields CDR1 KGHSH and CDR2 LQKENI. V shed 6 bases, J shed 6 bases, and the junction held 2 bases outside the gene matches. There are 13 residues in the CDR3. The CDR3 loop reads CASSIAGGNEQFF. In DNA form, the CDR3 reads TGTGCCAGCTCCATAGCGGGGGGCAATGAGCAGTTCTTC.

The V and J genes are TRBV7-2 and TRBJ2-3; D is possibly TRBD1 (6 bases). CDR1 SGHTA and CDR2 FQGNSA come from the germline V gene. This CDR3 is built from 15 residues. V dropped 5 bases and J dropped 0 bases, with 12 bases sitting between them. The CDR3 is CASSLTGASTDTQYF. The CDR3 bases are TGTGCCAGCAGCCTGACAGGAGCTAGCACAGATACGCAGTATTTT.

This clone was detected once. The chain has TRBV27 and TRBJ1-1, with TRBD1 as a possible D gene (5 bases). The CDR3 length is 14 residues. CDR1 is MNHEY and CDR2 is SMNVEV in the germline V gene (reference sequence). Trimming pared 8 bases from V and 4 bases from J, leaving 17 bases between. For the CDR3, the DNA is TGTGCCAGCGCCCGCAGGGTGGAGGGCACTGAAGCTTTCTTT. Translated, it gives CASARRVEGTEAFF.

This chain uses TRBV3-1 (or the pseudogene TRBV3-2) with TRBJ2-5; 11 bases agree with TRBD2. In germline, CDR1 is LGHDT, CDR2 YNNKEL (reference sequence). Trimming took 1 base from V and 3 from J; bases not matched to a gene: 4. CDR3 length: 16 residues. CDR3 DNA sequence: TGTGCCAGCAGCCAAGGTGAGGGACTAGCGGAAGAGACCCAGTACTTC. It encodes CASSQGEGLAEETQYF.

A few counts support this clone. The CDR3 sequence: CASSEVGSGFAEAFF. As DNA, the CDR3 is TGCGCCAGCAGTGAGGTGGGGTCGGGGTTCGCTGAAGCTTTCTTT. The chain uses TRBV10-2 and TRBJ1-1; no clear D. The CDR3 loop spans 15 amino acids. Germline CDR1 and CDR2: WSHSY and SAAADI. V was cut by 2 bases and J by 6 bases, with 16 bases left in between.

This chain links TRBV28 with TRBJ1-2, with D uncertain. In germline, CDR1 is MDHEN, CDR2 SYDVKM. This CDR3 comprises 12 residues. V lost 6 bases and J 8 bases, leaving 13 bases between the germline ends. CDR3 protein: CASSLDKSGYTF. CDR3 bases: TGTGCCAGCAGCCTTGACAAATCCGGCTACACCTTC.

The chain is built from TRBV6-5 and TRBJ1-2; tentatively, D is TRBD1 (5 bases). Germline values: CDR1 MNHEY, CDR2 SVGAGI. The CDR3 is 11 amino acids. V lost 7 bases and J lost 4, with 7 bases in between. The CDR3 nucleotides are TGTGCCAGCACCAGGGTCTATGGCTACACCTTC. Its protein product is CASTRVYGYTF.

The CDR3 region is CASSPTRGGYTF. For the CDR3, the DNA is TGTGCCAGCAGTCCGACCAGAGGGGGCTACACCTTC. The chain combines TRBV12-3 or TRBV12-4 with TRBJ1-2; D is ambiguous. The CDR3 has 12 amino acids. V gave up 5 bases and J gave up 8 bases, with 12 bases separating them.